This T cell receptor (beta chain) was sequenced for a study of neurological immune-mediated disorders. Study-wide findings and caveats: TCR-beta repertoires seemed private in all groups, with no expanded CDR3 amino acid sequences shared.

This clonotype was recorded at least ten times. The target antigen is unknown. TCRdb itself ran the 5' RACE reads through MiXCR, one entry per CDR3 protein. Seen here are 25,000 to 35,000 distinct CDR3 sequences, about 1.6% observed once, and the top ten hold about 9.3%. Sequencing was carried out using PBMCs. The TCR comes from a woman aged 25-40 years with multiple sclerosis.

The CDR3 bases are TGCAGTGCTAGATACGGCGAGACCCAGTACTTC. It specifies CSARYGETQYF. The rearrangement links TRBV20-1 to TRBJ2-5; D is undetermined. V gave up 2 bases and J gave up 5 bases, with 6 bases separating them. CDR3 length: 11 amino acids. CDR1 is DFQATT and CDR2 is SNEGSKA in the germline V gene (reference sequence).